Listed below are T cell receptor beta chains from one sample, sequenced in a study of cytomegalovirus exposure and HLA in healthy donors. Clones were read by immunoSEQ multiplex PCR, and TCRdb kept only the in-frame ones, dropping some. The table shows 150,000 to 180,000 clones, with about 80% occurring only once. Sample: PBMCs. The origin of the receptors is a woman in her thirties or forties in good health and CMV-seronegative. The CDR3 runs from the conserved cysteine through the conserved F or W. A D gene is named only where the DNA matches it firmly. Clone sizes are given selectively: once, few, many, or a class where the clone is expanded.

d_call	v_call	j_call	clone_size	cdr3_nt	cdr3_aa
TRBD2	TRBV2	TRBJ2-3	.	TGTGCCAGCAGGAATCCGGGACTACGAAGCACAGATACGCAGTATTTT	CASRNPGLRSTDTQYF
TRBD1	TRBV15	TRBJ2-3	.	TGTGCCACCAGCGCACGACAGGGGCGGGATACGCAGTATTTT	CATSARQGRDTQYF
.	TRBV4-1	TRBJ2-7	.	TGCGCCAGCAGCCAAGAAGGACAGAATTACGAGCAGTACTTC	CASSQEGQNYEQYF
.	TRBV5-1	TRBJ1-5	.	TGCGCCAGCAGCTTGGGCGGCGCGGGCAGCAATCAGCCCCAGCATTTT	CASSLGGAGSNQPQHF
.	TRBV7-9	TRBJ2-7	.	TGTGCCAGCAGCCCGAGGAGCTCCTACGAGCAGTACTTC	CASSPRSSYEQYF
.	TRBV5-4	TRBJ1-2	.	TGTGCCAGCAGCTTTGGCAGGATTGAGGGCTACACCTTC	CASSFGRIEGYTF
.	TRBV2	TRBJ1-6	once	TGTGCCAGCGTACTCCCTAATTCACCCCTCCACTTT	CASVLPNSPLHF
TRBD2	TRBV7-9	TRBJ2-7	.	TGTGCCAGCGGTACTAGCGGGCACTCCTACGAGCAGTACTTC	CASGTSGHSYEQYF
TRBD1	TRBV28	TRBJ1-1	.	TGTGCCAGCAGTTTAGGACAGGGGGCTACTGAAGCTTTCTTT	CASSLGQGATEAFF
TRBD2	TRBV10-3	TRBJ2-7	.	TGTGCCATCAGCCAAGGGACTAGCGGCCCCTACGAGCAGTACTTC	CAISQGTSGPYEQYF
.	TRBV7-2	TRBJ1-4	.	TGTGCCAGCAGCTTAGGAGAGGAAAAACTGTTTTTT	CASSLGEEKLFF
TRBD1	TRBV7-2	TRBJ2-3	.	TGTGCCAGCAGCCCGGGACAGCGCACAGATACGCAGTATTTT	CASSPGQRTDTQYF
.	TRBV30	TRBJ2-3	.	TGTGCCTGGACGAGAGAATCAGATACGCAGTATTTT	CAWTRESDTQYF
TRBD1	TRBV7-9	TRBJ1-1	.	TGTGCCAGCAGCTTTACTAACAGGGGTGTCGTGAACACTGAAGCTTTCTTT	CASSFTNRGVVNTEAFF
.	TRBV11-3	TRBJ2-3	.	TGTGCCAGCAGCTTAGCTTATGGAGAAAGCACAGATACGCAGTATTTT	CASSLAYGESTDTQYF
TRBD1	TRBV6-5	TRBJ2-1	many	TGTGCCAGCAGCCGAGGGACAGGGGAGTACAATGAGCAGTTCTTC	CASSRGTGEYNEQFF
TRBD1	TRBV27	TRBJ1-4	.	TGTGCCAGCAGTTTATTCCCCAGGGGGGCTAATGAAAAACTGTTTTTT	CASSLFPRGANEKLFF
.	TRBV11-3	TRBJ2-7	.	TGTGCCAGCAGCTCTTACTCCTACGAGCAGTACTTC	CASSSYSYEQYF
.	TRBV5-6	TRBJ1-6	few	TGTGCCAGCAATTCAGGGGCTCGATCCTATAATTCACCCCTCCACTTT	CASNSGARSYNSPLHF
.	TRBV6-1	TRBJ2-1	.	TGTGCCAGCAGTGAGCAGGGGCGAAGCTCCTACAATGAGCAGTTCTTC	CASSEQGRSSYNEQFF
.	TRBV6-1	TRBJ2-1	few	TGTGCCAGCAGTGAGTCAGGGGAACCCAATGAGCAGTTCTTC	CASSESGEPNEQFF
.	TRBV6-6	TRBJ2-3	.	TGTGCCAGCAGTTACTCGTGGCATTCAGGTGTAGATACGCAGTATTTT	CASSYSWHSGVDTQYF
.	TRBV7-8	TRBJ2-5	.	TGTGCCAGCACCCTCCTAAATCGACAGGCGGCTAAAGAGACCCAGTACTTC	CASTLLNRQAAKETQYF
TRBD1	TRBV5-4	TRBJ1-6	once	TGTGCCAGCAGCTTGTGGGGACAGCTTTACTCACCCCTCCACTTT	CASSLWGQLYSPLHF
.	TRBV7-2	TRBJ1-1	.	TGTGCCAGCAGCTTAGTTATATTTAACACTGAAGCTTTCTTT	CASSLVIFNTEAFF
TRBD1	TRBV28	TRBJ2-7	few	TGTGCCAGCAGTTTATCTGACAGGGAGAGCTCCTACGAGCAGTACTTC	CASSLSDRESSYEQYF
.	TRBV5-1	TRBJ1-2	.	TGCGCCAGCAGCCCTGGGGGGAAGGAAGGCTACACCTTC	CASSPGGKEGYTF
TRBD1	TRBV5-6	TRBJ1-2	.	TGTGCCAGCAGCCCAGGGGGCAGCTATGGCTACACCTTC	CASSPGGSYGYTF
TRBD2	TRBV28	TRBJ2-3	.	TGTGCCAGCAGCCCGGGGGGGTCGGGGGATACGCAGTATTTT	CASSPGGSGDTQYF
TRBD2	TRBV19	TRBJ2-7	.	TGTGCCAGTAGTATAGCCAGCGGGAATTCCTACGAGCAGTACTTC	CASSIASGNSYEQYF
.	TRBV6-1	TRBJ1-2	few	TGTGCCAGCAGTGGCGGACAGATCTACCCCAACTATGGCTACACCTTC	CASSGGQIYPNYGYTF
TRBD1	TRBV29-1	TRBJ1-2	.	TGCAGCGTTGAAGATTTGGACAGGGGGCGCGAGGATGGCTACACCTTC	CSVEDLDRGREDGYTF
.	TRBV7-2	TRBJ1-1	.	TGTGCCAGCAGCCCCCGACAGGTGGCCACTGAAGCTTTCTTT	CASSPRQVATEAFF
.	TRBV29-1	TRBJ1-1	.	TGCAGCGTTGAATCGGGCGGGGGAGCTTTCTTT	CSVESGGGAFF
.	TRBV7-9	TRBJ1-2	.	TGTGCCAGCAGCGATTTGGGGGGACGGTATGGCTACACCTTC	CASSDLGGRYGYTF
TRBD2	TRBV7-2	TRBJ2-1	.	TGTGCCAGCAGCTTCTGGCGGGAGGTTAATGAGCAGTTCTTC	CASSFWREVNEQFF
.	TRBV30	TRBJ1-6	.	TGTGCCTGGGGATTGACAGCAATCATAGATTCACCCCTCCACTTT	CAWGLTAIIDSPLHF
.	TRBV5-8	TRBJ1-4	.	TGTGCCAGCAGCTTGGATGGGCAAGCAACTAATGAAAAACTGTTTTTT	CASSLDGQATNEKLFF
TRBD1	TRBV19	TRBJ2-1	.	TGTGCCAGTAGTATGGGACAGGGCTTTAACCAGTTCTTC	CASSMGQGFNQFF
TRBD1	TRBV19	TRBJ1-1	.	TGTGCCAGTAGGCCTCTCGGGACAGGGAACCCGAACACTGAAGCTTTCTTT	CASRPLGTGNPNTEAFF
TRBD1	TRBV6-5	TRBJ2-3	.	TGTGCCAGCAGTTACGCCGGACAGGGAGGAGATACGCAGTATTTT	CASSYAGQGGDTQYF
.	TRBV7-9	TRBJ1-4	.	TGTGCCAGCAGCTTATGGCCAACTAATGAAAAACTGTTTTTT	CASSLWPTNEKLFF
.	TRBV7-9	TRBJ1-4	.	TGTGCCAGCAGCTTCCAAGGCGGGTTGGACGGGGAAAAACTGTTTTTT	CASSFQGGLDGEKLFF
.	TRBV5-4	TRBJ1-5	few	TGTGCCAGCAGTCGAGGGCCTAGCAATCAGCCCCAGCATTTT	CASSRGPSNQPQHF
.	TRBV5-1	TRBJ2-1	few	TGCGCCAGCAGCTTGAGGGGTAGCGGTACCTACAATGAGCAGTTCTTC	CASSLRGSGTYNEQFF
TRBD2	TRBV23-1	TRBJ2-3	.	TGCGCCAGCAGCCCCCTCGGACTAGCGGGAATCACAGATACGCAGTATTTT	CASSPLGLAGITDTQYF
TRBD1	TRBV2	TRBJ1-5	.	TGTGCCAGCAGGGACAGGAGCCTGGACCAGCCCCAGCATTTT	CASRDRSLDQPQHF
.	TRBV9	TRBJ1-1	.	TGTGCCAGCTCAAAACCCACGGGTGGCACTGAAGCTTTCTTT	CASSKPTGGTEAFF
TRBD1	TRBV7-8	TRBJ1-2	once	TGTGCCAGCAGCTCACGGGAAACCGGGACAGGGAACTATGGCTACACCTTC	CASSSRETGTGNYGYTF
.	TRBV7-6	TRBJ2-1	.	TGTGCCAGCAGCTTAGGGGGCGGCACGAGCTCCTACAATGAGCAGTTCTTC	CASSLGGGTSSYNEQFF
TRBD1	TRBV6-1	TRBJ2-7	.	TGTGCCAGCAGCCCGGGACAGGGGGCGCAGGAGCAGTACTTC	CASSPGQGAQEQYF
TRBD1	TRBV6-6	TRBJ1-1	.	TGTGCCAGCAGCACACAGGGGGAGAACACTGAAGCTTTCTTT	CASSTQGENTEAFF
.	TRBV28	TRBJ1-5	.	TGTGCCAGCAGTTTTAGCGGGTTACAGCCCCAGCATTTT	CASSFSGLQPQHF
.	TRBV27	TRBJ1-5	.	TGTGCCAGCAGCCGACAAGGACAGCTCAATCAGCCCCAGCATTTT	CASSRQGQLNQPQHF
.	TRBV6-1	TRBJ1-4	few	TGTGCCAGCAGGGAGGACAGACTAAATGAAAAACTGTTTTTT	CASREDRLNEKLFF
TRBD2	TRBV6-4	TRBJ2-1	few	TGTGCCAGCAGTTTGACCGGGACTAGCGGCGATGAGCAGTTCTTC	CASSLTGTSGDEQFF